The 8 T cell receptor beta chains below come from one sample, sequenced in a study of T-cell reconstitution after alpha-beta-depleted transplantation in children. The TCRbeta library incorporated unique molecular identifiers. TCRdb fed the PCR reads into MiXCR, producing one record per CDR3 protein. The sample lists hundreds of thousands of distinct CDR3 sequences, 16% occurring once. Material: PBMCs, mostly from graft donor cells, obtained 360 days after TCRalphabeta/CD19-depleted stem cell transplant. The receptors derive from a male patient aged 2 to 9 who had a stem cell transplant for acute lymphoblastic leukemia, so the T cells may come from the graft donor.

V and J are TRBV28 and TRBJ1-2; D call uncertain. The CDR3 spans 15 residues. Germline CDR1 and CDR2: MDHEN and SYDVKM. V was shortened by 4 bases and J by 10 bases, with 22 bases between the two germline ends. CDR3 loop: CASSSHPRSVSFYTF. The CDR3 region has the DNA TGTGCCAGCAGTTCCCACCCTCGATCAGTAAGCTTCTACACCTTC.

This clonotype was recorded a few times. This chain uses TRBV11-2 with TRBJ2-1, with 8 nucleotides matching TRBD1. Germline V gene lookup returns CDR1 SGHAT and CDR2 FQNNGV. After removal of 4 bases from V and 15 bases from J, the junction contained 8 bases not matched to a gene. The CDR3 spans 12 residues. Here the CDR3 reads CASSSGGTGGFF. The CDR3 DNA follows: TGTGCCAGCAGCTCTGGTGGTACAGGGGGGTTCTTC.

The V gene is TRBV6-1, the J gene TRBJ2-1, with 11 bases lining up with TRBD2. The CDR3 consists of 16 residues. Germline CDR1 is MNHNS and CDR2 is SASEGT. V trimming: 0 bases; J trimming: 6 bases; junction bases outside the gene matches: 4. CDR3 nucleotides: TGTGCCAGCAGTGAAGCTACTAGCGGGAGCTTCAATGAGCAGTTCTTC. As protein: CASSEATSGSFNEQFF.

This clonotype has a single count. The chain combines TRBV6-1 with TRBJ1-4; perhaps TRBD1 as D (5 bases). The CDR3 covers 12 residues. The V and J ends lost 7 bases and 8 bases respectively, with 11 bases between them. Germline lookup yields CDR1 MNHNS and CDR2 SASEGT. This chain's CDR3 is CASKKGLEKLFF. CDR3 coding DNA: TGTGCCAGCAAGAAGGGGCTAGAAAAACTGTTTTTT.

This chain uses TRBV12-3 or TRBV12-4 with TRBJ2-2; 14 bases agree with TRBD2. V trimming: 6 bases; J trimming: 7 bases; junction bases outside the gene matches: 7. This CDR3 is built from 16 residues. The CDR3 DNA reads TGTGCCAGCAGAAAGGGACTAGCGGGAGTCGTCGGGGAGCTGTTTTTT. The encoded protein is CASRKGLAGVVGELFF.

This clonotype was seen many times. The J gene is TRBJ2-5, the V gene TRBV20-1, with 7 bases that match TRBD2. CDR1 and CDR2 (germline): DFQATT, SNEGSKA (reference sequence). This CDR3 is 15 amino acids long. V lost 3 bases and J lost 7; bases outside the gene matches: 14. CDR3: CSASSAAGVSGTQYF. The CDR3 bases are TGCAGTGCTAGTTCGGCGGCGGGAGTATCGGGGACCCAGTACTTC.

This clonotype was observed at least ten times. This chain uses TRBV28 with TRBJ2-4; unclear D gene. Looked up from germline, CDR1 is MDHEN and CDR2 is SYDVKM. The CDR3 runs 16 residues. Trimming pared 6 bases from V and 0 bases from J, leaving 15 bases between. The CDR3 nucleotides read TGTGCCAGCAGACAAAGGACCGTCCTAGCCAAAAACATTCAGTACTTC. The encoded protein is CASRQRTVLAKNIQYF.

There are a few counts of this clonotype. The rearrangement joins TRBV4-1 to TRBJ2-7; D not certain. CDR3 length: 11 residues. Germline-derived CDR1 and CDR2 are MGHRA and YSYEKL. The V end was cut by 6 bases, the J end by 5 bases, with 8 bases between. The CDR3 sequence: CASRGWNEQYF. DNA of the CDR3: TGCGCCAGCAGGGGGTGGAACGAGCAGTACTTC.